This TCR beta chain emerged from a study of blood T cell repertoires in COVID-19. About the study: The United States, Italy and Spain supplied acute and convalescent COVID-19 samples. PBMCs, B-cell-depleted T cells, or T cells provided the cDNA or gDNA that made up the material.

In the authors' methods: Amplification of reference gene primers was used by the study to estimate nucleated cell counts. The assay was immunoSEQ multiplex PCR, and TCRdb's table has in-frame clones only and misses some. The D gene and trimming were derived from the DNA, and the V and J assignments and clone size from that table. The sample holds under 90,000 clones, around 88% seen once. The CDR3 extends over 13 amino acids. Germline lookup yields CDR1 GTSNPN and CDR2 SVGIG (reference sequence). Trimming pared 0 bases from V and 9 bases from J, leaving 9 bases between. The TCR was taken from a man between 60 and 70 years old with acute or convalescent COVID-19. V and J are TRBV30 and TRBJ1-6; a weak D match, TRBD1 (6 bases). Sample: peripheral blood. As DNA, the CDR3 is TGTGCCTGGAGTGTACAGGACAGTTCACCCCTCCACTTT. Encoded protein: CAWSVQDSSPLHF.